The T cell receptor beta chain under discussion was sequenced for a study of chemoradiotherapy in HPV16-positive cancers. Across the study: A couple of HPV16-positive patients' cells yielded candidate HPV-specific clones and common motifs.

General study results and limits: Candidate HPV-specific clones and E7-related TCR motifs grew in tumor during treatment. Functional assays defining HPV-specific T cells used only a couple of HPV16-positive patients. Better recurrence-free survival went with HPV-responsive T-cell expansion in HPV16-positive patients.

The assay was immunoSEQ multiplex PCR, and TCRdb's table has in-frame clones only and misses some. Found here are some 32,000 clones, more than 70% of them singletons; the top ten hold roughly 4.8%. V dropped 1 base and J dropped 10 bases, with 16 bases sitting between them. Germline V gives CDR1 KGHSH, CDR2 LQKENI. This CDR3 is 14 amino acids long. With respect to this clone: What it binds is not known.

Sequenced material: blood, taken from a patient who underwent chemoradiotherapy. The genes are TRBV18 and TRBJ1-1, with a possible D match to TRBD1 (6 bases). The TCR originated in a human donor with HPV-associated anogenital cancer. CDR3 nucleotides: TGTGCCAGCTCACCACAGAAAGGGGGGGGGTCAGCTTTCTTT. As protein: CASSPQKGGGSAFF.